A selection of T cell receptor beta chains follows, all from one sample in a study of T cell repertoires in cytomegalovirus infection. The antigens these receptors bind are not known. A single record per CDR3 protein comes from TCRdb applying MiXCR to the reads. The data contain hundreds of thousands of distinct CDR3 sequences, 33% of them singletons. The material was cultured PBMCs, obtained from culture after CMV antigen stimulation. The receptors here all came from a human donor in good health (CMV status not recorded). Some clones in this sample may be carry-over from other donors' samples. Each CDR3 is given without its conserved first and last residue. The order of the fields is clone size, V gene, CDR3 protein. The listing skips clone size in some rows; elsewhere it reads once, few, many or a size class.

.,TRBV11-2,ASSYGTSKHTQY
.,TRBV5-4,ASSLGGAQGSSGNTIY
.,TRBV12-3/TRBV12-4,ASRWGRGNTEAF
few,TRBV12-3/TRBV12-4,ASSGIRGHKDTQY
.,TRBV20-1,SAPMGGWDNEQF
.,TRBV11-2,ASSLVRGRQGGIYT
.,TRBV4-1,ASSQPVRARSNGYT
.,TRBV6-6,ASRSPGRLNTEAF
.,TRBV7-2,ASSPGLAGGMTQY
.,TRBV18,ASSPLGRSPLH
.,TRBV6-1,ASSESGRPNQPQH
many,TRBV7-2,ASRPSPNYGYT
.,TRBV18,ASSPRTGRTEAF
.,TRBV28,ASSFLDDYEQY
few,TRBV7-2,ASSTQGGGNTIY
few,TRBV27,ASSYRLAAGYEQY
few,TRBV7-9,ASSRDGYYGYT
few,TRBV19,ASKGRAYNEQF
few,TRBV19,ASSPRGTSYEQY
.,TRBV20-1,SAQHYSGQGIDEQY
.,TRBV12-3/TRBV12-4,ASSLHDTYQPQH
few,TRBV6-2/TRBV6-3,ASSYNLREGRNTEAF
.,TRBV15,ATSRDRKGGNDHPRNTIY
few,TRBV20-1,SASPVTGLEDNEQY
many,TRBV7-4,ATSMALYEQY
.,TRBV7-4,ASSPDLGGETQY
few,TRBV7-9,ASSPPGDFAGELF
.,TRBV19,ASSHKPGLRAEQF
many,TRBV7-2,ASNYGGYNYNEQF
.,TRBV6-6,ASSYGGNDGYEQY
.,TRBV7-8,ASSLVASGRAQYEQY
few,TRBV7-9,ASSSAAEQY
few,TRBV5-6,ASSSKQGAWETQY
.,TRBV15,ATSTSRGGEQY
.,TRBV6-2/TRBV6-3,ASSKRTSSTYEQY
.,TRBV12-5,ASGLERTVFDPTDTQY
few,TRBV11-2,ASSLGPVPGEQY
.,TRBV7-2,ASSFIATDTQY
.,TRBV6-4,ASSDQPGLRTQY
.,TRBV10-3,AVKGASQETQY
few,TRBV6-5,ASSYGSGGAEAF
.,TRBV11-2,ASSLDTWDPGTETQY
.,TRBV5-1,ASSLAITRGTDTQY
once,TRBV20-1,SARQTSNQPQH
few,TRBV7-2,ASTHEREVSTDTQY
.,TRBV7-9,ASSAESGSNQPQH
few,TRBV30,AWSSPGLAGFNEQF
.,TRBV19,ASTKLTLNTEAF
.,TRBV27,ASSITTGGKNIQY
few,TRBV18,ASSPPGGTIMGNEQF
.,TRBV7-6,ASSPRGGALNEKLF
.,TRBV4-1,ASSQAPGAYEQY
.,TRBV7-9,ASTPQPWGKPGANVLT
.,TRBV28,ASSPGQPYQPQH
.,TRBV18,ASSPLGSGGSYEQY